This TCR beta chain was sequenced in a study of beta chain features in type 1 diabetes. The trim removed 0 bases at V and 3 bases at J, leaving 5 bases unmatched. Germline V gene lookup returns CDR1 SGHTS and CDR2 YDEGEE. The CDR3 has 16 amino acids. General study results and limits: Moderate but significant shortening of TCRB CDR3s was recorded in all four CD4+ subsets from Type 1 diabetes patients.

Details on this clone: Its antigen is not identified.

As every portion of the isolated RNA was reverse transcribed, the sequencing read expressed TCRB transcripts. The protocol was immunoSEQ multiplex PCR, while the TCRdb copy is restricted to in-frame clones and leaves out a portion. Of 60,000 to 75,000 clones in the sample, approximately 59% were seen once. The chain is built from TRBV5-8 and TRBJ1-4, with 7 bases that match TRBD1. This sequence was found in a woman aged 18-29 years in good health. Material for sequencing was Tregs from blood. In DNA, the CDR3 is TGTGCCAGCAGCTTGGGGACAGGTGACTCTAATGAAAAACTGTTTTTT. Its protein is CASSLGTGDSNEKLFF.